A selection of T cell receptor beta chains follows, all from one sample in a study of blood T cell repertoires in COVID-19. Clones were read by immunoSEQ multiplex PCR, and TCRdb kept only the in-frame ones, dropping some. Among almost 55,000 clones listed, around nine tenths were seen once. Material for sequencing was peripheral blood. All receptors derive from a man aged 45-60 years with active COVID-19. CDR3s include the opening cysteine and the closing phenylalanine or tryptophan. A D gene is named only where the DNA matches it firmly. For some rows the clone size is stated as once, few or many, or as a class when expanded; others skip it.

d_gene	v_gene	j_gene	abundance	CDR3aa	CDR3nt
-	TRBV28	TRBJ2-7	-	CASRRGGVEQYF	TGTGCCAGCAGACGTGGGGGCGTCGAGCAGTACTTC
TRBD1	TRBV5-6	TRBJ2-7	few	CASSIGQGGYEQYF	TGTGCCAGCAGCATCGGACAGGGAGGATACGAGCAGTACTTC
TRBD1	TRBV9	TRBJ1-2	-	CASSVASSGTGAGYTF	TGTGCCAGCAGCGTAGCTTCATCCGGGACAGGGGCTGGCTACACCTTC
TRBD1	TRBV7-8	TRBJ2-5	once	CASSRVYEPGQGGSGETQYF	TGTGCCAGCAGCCGAGTGTACGAACCGGGACAGGGTGGATCGGGGGAGACCCAGTACTTC
-	TRBV4-3	TRBJ2-7	-	CASSRALDREGTYEQYF	TGCGCCAGCAGCCGAGCCCTGGACAGGGAGGGAACTTACGAGCAGTACTTC
-	TRBV25-1	TRBJ2-1	-	CASSTPSGSYNEQFF	TGTGCCAGCAGTACCCCGTCAGGCTCCTACAATGAGCAGTTCTTC
TRBD1	TRBV29-1	TRBJ1-1	-	CSVVGTGGAWTEAFF	TGCAGCGTTGTAGGGACAGGGGGCGCGTGGACTGAAGCTTTCTTT
TRBD1	TRBV4-1	TRBJ2-5	-	CASSDRGLETQYF	TGCGCCAGCAGTGACAGGGGTCTGGAGACCCAGTACTTC
-	TRBV9	TRBJ2-7	-	CASSVRDISSYEQYF	TGTGCCAGCAGCGTACGCGACATATCCTCCTACGAGCAGTACTTC
TRBD1	TRBV6-5	TRBJ1-4	once	CASSYSEGAHEKLFF	TGTGCCAGCAGTTATTCCGAGGGGGCTCATGAAAAACTGTTTTTT
-	TRBV3-1/TRBV3-2	TRBJ2-6	-	CASSTQAFRGAGLTF	TGTGCCAGCAGCACGCAGGCTTTTCGGGGGGCGGGCCTGACTTTC
-	TRBV24-1	TRBJ2-7	-	CATSDWTSYEQYF	TGTGCCACCAGTGATTGGACATCCTACGAGCAGTACTTC
-	TRBV4-3	TRBJ2-6	-	CASSHTGANVLTF	TGCGCCAGCAGCCATACTGGGGCCAACGTCCTGACTTTC
TRBD1	TRBV25-1	TRBJ1-3	-	CATGQGASSGNTIYF	TGTGCCACTGGACAGGGGGCGAGCTCTGGAAACACCATATATTTT
-	TRBV11-3	TRBJ2-5	-	CASSLEAMETQYF	TGTGCCAGCAGCTTAGAGGCAATGGAGACCCAGTACTTC
-	TRBV6-2/TRBV6-3	TRBJ2-5	-	CASSKRVRTKETQYF	TGTGCCAGCAGTAAAAGGGTCCGGACTAAGGAGACCCAGTACTTC
-	TRBV6-2/TRBV6-3	TRBJ2-2	-	CASSYSVAGPAGELFF	TGTGCCAGCAGTTACTCCGTGGCAGGGCCGGCCGGGGAGCTGTTTTTT
TRBD1	TRBV7-9	TRBJ1-4	-	CASSQGQRLEKLFF	TGTGCCAGCAGCCAGGGACAGCGTCTTGAAAAACTGTTTTTT
-	TRBV10-3	TRBJ2-5	-	CAISELGFQETQYF	TGTGCCATCAGTGAGTTGGGCTTCCAAGAGACCCAGTACTTC
TRBD1	TRBV7-3	TRBJ2-5	-	CASSPTPGQQETQYF	TGTGCCAGCAGCCCAACCCCGGGACAGCAAGAGACCCAGTACTTC
-	TRBV9	TRBJ2-3	-	CASSALLGTDTQYF	TGTGCCAGCAGCGCACTATTAGGCACAGATACGCAGTATTTT
-	TRBV5-5	TRBJ1-2	-	CASSDHREFSYGYTF	TGTGCCAGCAGCGACCACAGGGAGTTTAGCTATGGCTACACCTTC
TRBD1	TRBV7-2	TRBJ2-7	-	CASSFLSGQPYEQYF	TGTGCCAGCAGCTTTTTATCGGGACAGCCCTACGAGCAGTACTTC
-	TRBV12-3/TRBV12-4	TRBJ1-5	-	CASTQGVDQPQHF	TGTGCCAGCACCCAGGGCGTTGATCAGCCCCAGCATTTT
-	TRBV1	TRBJ1-5	-	CTSSPRGQERSNQPQHF	TGCACCAGCAGCCCGAGGGGACAGGAGAGGAGCAATCAGCCCCAGCATTTT
-	TRBV30	TRBJ2-7	-	CAWTLQGPEQYF	TGTGCCTGGACCTTACAGGGACCCGAGCAGTACTTC
-	TRBV2	TRBJ2-5	-	CASSGYRTFQETQYF	TGTGCCAGCAGTGGTTACAGGACCTTCCAAGAGACCCAGTACTTC
TRBD2	TRBV6-5	TRBJ2-1	-	CASLAGGSYNEQFF	TGTGCCAGCCTAGCGGGAGGGTCCTACAATGAGCAGTTCTTC
-	TRBV18	TRBJ2-5	-	CASSPQGRREEETQYF	TGTGCCAGCTCACCCCAGGGCCGAAGGGAGGAAGAGACCCAGTACTTC
-	TRBV18	TRBJ1-1	-	CASSTSGGNQNTEAFF	TGTGCCAGCTCAACGTCGGGAGGGAACCAGAACACTGAAGCTTTCTTT
-	TRBV5-1	TRBJ2-7	-	CASSLSFSHSSQKTYEQYF	TGCGCCAGCAGCTTGTCATTTTCCCATTCTTCACAGAAAACCTACGAGCAGTACTTC
-	TRBV5-6	TRBJ2-7	once	CASSSFGGTGPYEQYF	TGTGCCAGCAGCTCCTTTGGCGGGACGGGCCCCTACGAGCAGTACTTC
-	TRBV27	TRBJ2-7	-	CASSFAAGTAYEQYF	TGTGCCAGCAGTTTTGCTGCGGGGACGGCCTACGAGCAGTACTTC
-	TRBV24-1	TRBJ1-5	medium-sized	CATSSGQKDNQPQHF	TGTGCCACCAGTTCAGGACAGAAGGACAATCAGCCCCAGCATTTT
-	TRBV27	TRBJ1-1	-	CASSPRGNTEAFF	TGTGCCAGCAGTCCCAGGGGTAACACTGAAGCTTTCTTT
-	TRBV7-9	TRBJ1-2	-	CASSTTGKIGYTF	TGTGCCAGCAGTACCACAGGGAAAATTGGCTACACCTTC
TRBD1	TRBV9	TRBJ1-1	-	CASSSSVAGGTEAFF	TGTGCCAGCAGCAGCTCGGTGGCAGGGGGTACTGAAGCTTTCTTT
TRBD1	TRBV19	TRBJ2-6	-	CASSKRTGTGANVLTF	TGTGCCAGTAGTAAAAGGACAGGGACTGGGGCCAACGTCCTGACTTTC
TRBD2	TRBV30	TRBJ2-7	once	CAWISGTSGSSEQYF	TGTGCCTGGATTTCCGGGACTAGCGGATCGTCCGAGCAGTACTTC
TRBD1	TRBV9	TRBJ1-4	-	CASSAGTGGNEKLFF	TGTGCCAGCAGCGCTGGGACAGGGGGGAATGAAAAACTGTTTTTT
TRBD1	TRBV7-9	TRBJ1-1	-	CASSLPGQGATAFF	TGTGCCAGCAGCCTACCAGGACAGGGGGCAACGGCTTTCTTT
TRBD2	TRBV18	TRBJ2-3	-	CASSPTTGGGSDTQYF	TGTGCCAGCTCACCAACAACGGGGGGGGGATCAGATACGCAGTATTTT
TRBD1	TRBV28	TRBJ1-2	-	CASSLPSGGHGYTF	TGTGCCAGCAGCCTCCCATCAGGGGGCCATGGCTACACCTTC
-	TRBV28	TRBJ2-2	-	CASRGTGELFF	TGTGCCAGTAGGGGCACCGGGGAGCTGTTTTTT
-	TRBV30	TRBJ1-4	-	CASRMTGEKLFF	TGTGCCTCCCGGATGACAGGAGAAAAACTGTTTTTT
TRBD1	TRBV7-2	TRBJ1-2	medium-sized	CASSLASGGGGNYGYTF	TGTGCCAGCAGCTTAGCGTCAGGGGGCGGTGGTAACTATGGCTACACCTTC
-	TRBV14	TRBJ2-7	-	CASSQDSAAGSYEQYF	TGTGCCAGCAGCCAAGATTCTGCGGCAGGGTCTTACGAGCAGTACTTC
TRBD1	TRBV9	TRBJ1-2	-	CASSVQGAGYTF	TGTGCCAGCAGCGTACAGGGGGCTGGCTACACCTTC
-	TRBV27	TRBJ2-6	-	CASSLSRAGANVLTF	TGTGCCAGCAGTTTAAGCAGGGCCGGGGCCAACGTCCTGACTTTC
-	TRBV5-6	TRBJ1-2	-	CASSLALGSGYGYTF	TGTGCCAGCAGCTTGGCACTCGGGTCCGGCTATGGCTACACCTTC
-	TRBV7-2	TRBJ1-2	-	CASSLVLASDGYTF	TGTGCCAGCAGCTTAGTTCTGGCCAGCGATGGCTACACCTTC
TRBD1	TRBV28	TRBJ2-3	-	CASSLIEQGAGTQYF	TGTGCCAGCAGTTTAATAGAACAGGGGGCGGGTACGCAGTATTTT